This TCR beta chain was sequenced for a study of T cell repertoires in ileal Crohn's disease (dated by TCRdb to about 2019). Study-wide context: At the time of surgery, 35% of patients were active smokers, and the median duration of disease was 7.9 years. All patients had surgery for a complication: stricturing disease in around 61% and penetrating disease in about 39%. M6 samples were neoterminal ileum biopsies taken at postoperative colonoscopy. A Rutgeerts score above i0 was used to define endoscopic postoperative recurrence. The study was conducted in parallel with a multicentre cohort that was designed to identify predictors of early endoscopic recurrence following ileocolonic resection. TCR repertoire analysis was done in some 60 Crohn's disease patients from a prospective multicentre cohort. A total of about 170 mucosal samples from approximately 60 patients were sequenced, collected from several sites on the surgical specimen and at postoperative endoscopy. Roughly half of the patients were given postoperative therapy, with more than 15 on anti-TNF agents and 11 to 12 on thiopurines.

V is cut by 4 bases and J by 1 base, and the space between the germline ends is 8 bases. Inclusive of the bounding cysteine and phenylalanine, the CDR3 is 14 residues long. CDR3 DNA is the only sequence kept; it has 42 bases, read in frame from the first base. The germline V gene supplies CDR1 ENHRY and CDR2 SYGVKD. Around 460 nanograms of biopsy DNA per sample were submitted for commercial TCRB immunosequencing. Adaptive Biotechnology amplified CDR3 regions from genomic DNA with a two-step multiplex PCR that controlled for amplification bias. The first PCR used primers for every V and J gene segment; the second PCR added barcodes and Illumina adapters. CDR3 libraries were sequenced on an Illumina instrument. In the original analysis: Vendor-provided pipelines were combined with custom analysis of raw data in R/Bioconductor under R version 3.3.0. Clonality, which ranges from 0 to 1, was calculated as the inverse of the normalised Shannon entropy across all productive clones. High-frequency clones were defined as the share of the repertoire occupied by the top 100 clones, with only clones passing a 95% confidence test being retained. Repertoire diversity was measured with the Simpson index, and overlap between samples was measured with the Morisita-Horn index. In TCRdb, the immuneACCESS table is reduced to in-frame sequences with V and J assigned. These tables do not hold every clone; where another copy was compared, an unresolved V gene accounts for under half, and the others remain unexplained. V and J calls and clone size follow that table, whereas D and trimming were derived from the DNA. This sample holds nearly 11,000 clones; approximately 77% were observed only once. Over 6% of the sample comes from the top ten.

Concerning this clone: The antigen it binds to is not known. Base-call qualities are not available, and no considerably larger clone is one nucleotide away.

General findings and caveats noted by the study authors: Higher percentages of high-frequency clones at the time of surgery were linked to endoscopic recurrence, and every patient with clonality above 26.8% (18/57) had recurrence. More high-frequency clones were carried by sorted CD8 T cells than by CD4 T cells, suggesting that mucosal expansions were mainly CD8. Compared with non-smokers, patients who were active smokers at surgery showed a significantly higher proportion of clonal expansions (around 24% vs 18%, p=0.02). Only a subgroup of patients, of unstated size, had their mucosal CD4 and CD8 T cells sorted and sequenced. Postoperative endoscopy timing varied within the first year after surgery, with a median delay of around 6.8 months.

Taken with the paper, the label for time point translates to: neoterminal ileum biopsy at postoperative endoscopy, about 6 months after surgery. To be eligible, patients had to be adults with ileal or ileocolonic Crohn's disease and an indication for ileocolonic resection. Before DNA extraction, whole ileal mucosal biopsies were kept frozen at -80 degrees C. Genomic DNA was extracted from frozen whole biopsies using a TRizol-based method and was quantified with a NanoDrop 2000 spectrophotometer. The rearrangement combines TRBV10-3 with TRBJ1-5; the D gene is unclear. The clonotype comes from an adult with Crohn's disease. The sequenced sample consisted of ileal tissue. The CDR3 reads CAISGQESNQPQHF. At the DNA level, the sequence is TGTGCCATCAGTGGGCAGGAAAGCAATCAGCCCCAGCATTTT.